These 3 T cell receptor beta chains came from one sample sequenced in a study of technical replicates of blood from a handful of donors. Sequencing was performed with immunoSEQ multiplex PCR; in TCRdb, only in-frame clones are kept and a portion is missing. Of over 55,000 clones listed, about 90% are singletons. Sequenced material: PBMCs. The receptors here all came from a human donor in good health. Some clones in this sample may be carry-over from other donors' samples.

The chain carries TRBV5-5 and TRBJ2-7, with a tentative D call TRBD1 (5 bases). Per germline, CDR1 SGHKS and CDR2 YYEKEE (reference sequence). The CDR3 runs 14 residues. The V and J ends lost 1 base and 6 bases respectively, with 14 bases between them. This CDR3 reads CASSLRGIITEQYF. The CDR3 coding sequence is TGTGCCAGCAGCTTGAGGGGTATCATTACCGAGCAGTACTTC.

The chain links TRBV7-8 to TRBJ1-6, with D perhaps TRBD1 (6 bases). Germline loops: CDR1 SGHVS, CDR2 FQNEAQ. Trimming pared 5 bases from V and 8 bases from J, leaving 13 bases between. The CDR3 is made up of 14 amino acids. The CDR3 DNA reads TGTGCCAGCAGCGTCCAACAGGGTTATTCACCCCTCCACTTT. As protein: CASSVQQGYSPLHF.

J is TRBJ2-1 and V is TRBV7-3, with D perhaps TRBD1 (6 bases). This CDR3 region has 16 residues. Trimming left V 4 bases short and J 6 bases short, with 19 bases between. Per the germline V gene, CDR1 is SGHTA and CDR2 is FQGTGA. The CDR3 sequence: CASSSQGTTLLNEQFF. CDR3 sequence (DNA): TGTGCCAGCAGCTCTCAGGGGACAACCCTACTCAATGAGCAGTTCTTC.